What follows are 28 T cell receptor beta chains derived from one specimen sequenced in a study of molecular identifiers for immune sequencing clone quantification. Via MiXCR, TCRdb re-called the PCR reads, giving one row per CDR3 protein. The sample includes 600,000 to 650,000 distinct CDR3 sequences, approximately 20% of them seen just once. Sequencing input: naive CD8+ T cells from blood, with Jurkat cell RNA spiked in. Subset specified: FACS-sorted CD8+CD4-CCR7+CD45RA+ naive T cells. The receptors here all came from a human donor in good health. Some libraries in this study had Jurkat cell RNA spiked in.

CDR3 loop: CASSPSGRAFEQYF. The DNA of the CDR3 is TGTGCCAGCAGTCCTAGCGGGAGGGCTTTCGAGCAGTACTTC. The chain has TRBV6-5 and TRBJ2-7; the match to TRBD2 covers 12 bases. This CDR3 has 14 amino acids. CDR1 and CDR2 from the germline V gene are MNHEY and SVGAGI. The V gene end was trimmed by 5 bases and the J gene end by 6 bases; junction bases not matched to a gene: 5.

This clonotype has just a few counts. DNA for the CDR3: TGTGCCAGTAGTCCTTGGACTAGCGGCACAGATACGCAGTATTTT. Encoded protein: CASSPWTSGTDTQYF. The chain links TRBV19 to TRBJ2-3; 9 bases fit TRBD2. CDR1 is LNHDA and CDR2 is SQIVND in the germline V gene (reference sequence). This CDR3 contains 15 residues. V shed 5 bases, J shed 1 base, and the junction held 4 bases outside the gene matches.

There are many counts of this clonotype. The rearrangement uses TRBV28 and TRBJ2-6; TRBD1 is a possible D gene (5 bases). The length of the CDR3 is 15 residues. The germline CDR1 and CDR2 sequences are MDHEN and SYDVKM. V lost 6 bases and J lost 0, with 9 bases in between. The CDR3 bases are TGTGCCAGCAGCGTGACAGACTCTGGGGCCAACGTCCTGACTTTC. Residues: CASSVTDSGANVLTF.

This clonotype was counted only a few times. The rearrangement uses TRBV9 and TRBJ1-1; no clear D gene. This CDR3 has 13 amino acids. V was clipped by 4 bases and J by 6 bases, with 13 bases between them. The germline CDR1 and CDR2 sequences are SGDLS and YYNGEE. CDR3 nucleotide sequence: TGTGCCAGCAGCCCCCGTGGCCGGCCTGAAGCTTTCTTT. Amino acid sequence: CASSPRGRPEAFF.

This clonotype was picked up many times. The chain combines TRBV7-9 with TRBJ1-1, with a tentative D call TRBD1 (5 bases). Looked up from germline, CDR1 is SEHNR and CDR2 is FQNEAQ (reference sequence). V was trimmed by 1 base and J by 7 bases, leaving 16 bases between them. CDR3 length: 15 amino acids. CDR3 region: CASSLEGRDFNEAFF. The CDR3 DNA reads TGTGCCAGCAGCTTAGAAGGTAGGGACTTTAATGAAGCTTTCTTT. Full variable domain (missing parts from reference TRBV7-9 and TRBJ1-1): DTGVSQNPRHKITKRGQNVTFRCDPISEHNRLYWYRQTLGQGPEFLTYFQNEAQLEKSRLLSDRFSAERPKGSFSTLEIQRTEQGDSAMYLCASSLEGRDFNEAFFGQGTRLTVV.

In this sample, this clonotype turned up many times. The chain uses TRBV7-6 and TRBJ1-3, with a tentative D call TRBD1 (6 bases). The V and J ends lost 0 bases and 0 bases respectively, with 24 bases between them. The CDR3 consists of 21 residues. CDR1 and CDR2 (germline): SGHVS, FNYEAQ. This CDR3 reads CASSLASVIYSGDNSGNTIYF. CDR3 DNA sequence: TGTGCCAGCAGCTTAGCATCGGTAATTTACTCAGGGGATAACTCTGGAAACACCATATATTTT.

This clonotype occurred many times. The V call is TRBV29-1, the J call TRBJ1-1; D is undetermined. There are 13 residues in the CDR3. Looked up from germline, CDR1 is SQVTM and CDR2 is ANQGSEA. V lost 4 bases to trimming and J lost 1 base, with 10 bases between them. CDR3 DNA sequence: TGCAGCGTTGGGAGGACGGCGAACACTGAAGCTTTCTTT. Residues: CSVGRTANTEAFF.

Remarks on this clonotype: A much larger clone lies a single base off, so this may be a read error. This rearrangement joins TRBV7-6 to TRBJ2-3; 8 nucleotides match TRBD2. This CDR3 is 16 amino acids long. Germline CDR1 is SGHVS and CDR2 is FNYEAQ. V lost 2 bases, J lost 8 bases, and 12 bases stayed unmatched. The CDR3 protein is CASSLMGGGLAGTQYF. The DNA of the CDR3 is TGTGCCAGCAGCTTAATGGGCGGGGGGCTCGCAGGTACGCAGTATTTT.

As regards this clonotype: Since a much larger clone is just one base distant, this may be a read error. The chain recombines TRBV13 with TRBJ2-6; the D gene is possibly TRBD2 (7 bases). CDR1 PRHDT and CDR2 FYEKMQ come from the germline V gene (reference sequence). The CDR3 is 14 amino acids. The CDR3 here is CASSLGGGADVLTF. The CDR3 DNA sequence: TGTGCCAGCAGCTTAGGGGGGGGGGCCGACGTCCTGACTTTC.

The chain joins TRBV9 to TRBJ2-2; 8 positions agree with TRBD2. This CDR3 has 16 residues. V was pared by 3 bases and J by 4 bases, with 8 bases of the junction left unmatched. Germline V gene lookup returns CDR1 SGDLS and CDR2 YYNGEE. The DNA for the CDR3 is TGTGCCAGCAGCGCCGGTGACGGGACTAGCACCGGGGAGCTGTTTTTT. This sequence encodes CASSAGDGTSTGELFF.

As to this clonotype: A much larger clone is a single base away; this may be a read error. The rearrangement links TRBV12-3 or TRBV12-4 to TRBJ2-5, with 7 bases identical to TRBD1. CDR3 size: 14 residues. The CDR3 DNA reads TGTACCAGCAGTCCGGGACAGAACCCAGAGACCCAGTACTTC. Its translation is CTSSPGQNPETQYF.

This clonotype was picked up many times. CDR3 sequence: CASSRGGGNQPQHF. CDR3 bases: TGTGCCAGCTCTCGCGGGGGGGGAAATCAGCCCCAGCATTTT. The chain uses TRBV18 and TRBJ1-5, with a possible D match to TRBD1 (5 bases). Trimming took off 6 bases at V and 4 bases at J, with 13 bases between the two ends. Germline CDR1 KGHSH, CDR2 LQKENI. This CDR3 region has 14 residues.

This clonotype was seen repeatedly, ten times or more. The J gene is TRBJ2-2, the V gene TRBV12-5; no clear D gene. This CDR3 region has 13 residues. Trimming removed 2 bases at V and 6 bases at J, with 7 bases between. Germline CDR1 is LGHNT and CDR2 is FRNRAP. The CDR3 bases are TGTGCTAGTGGTTTGCTCGGAGCCGGGGAGCTGTTTTTT. Protein sequence: CASGLLGAGELFF.

This clonotype has at least ten counts. The chain has TRBV28 and TRBJ2-7; TRBD2 might be the D (5 bases). Trimming took off 4 bases at V and 1 base at J, with 20 bases between the two ends. Germline V CDR1 and CDR2: MDHEN, SYDVKM. The length of the CDR3 is 17 residues. In nucleotides, the CDR3 is TGTGCCAGCAGTTCGACCATCCTAGCAGACGTATCCTACGAGCAGTACTTC. Translating gives CASSSTILADVSYEQYF.

This clonotype was counted ten times or more. The chain employs TRBV5-4 and TRBJ2-7, with TRBD1 identical over 8 bases. The CDR3 is 15 residues long. The germline gives CDR1 SGHNT, CDR2 YYREEE (reference sequence). J gave up 2 bases and V 4 bases, and 8 bases lay outside the gene matches. DNA for the CDR3: TGTGCCAGCAGCCCGGCAGGGGGCCCAACCTACGAGCAGTACTTC. Encoded protein: CASSPAGGPTYEQYF.

This clonotype was found many times. CDR3 sequence reads: CASSLGMGSSSYNSPLHF. In DNA form, the CDR3 reads TGTGCCAGCAGCCTAGGGATGGGATCGAGCTCCTATAATTCACCCCTCCACTTT. The chain links TRBV4-2 to TRBJ1-6; D unresolved. CDR3 length equals 18 residues. With 4 bases removed from V and 0 bases from J, the gap between germline ends came to 16 bases. Looked up from germline, CDR1 is LGHNA and CDR2 is YNFKEQ.

This clonotype was counted only a few times. The J gene is TRBJ2-7, the V gene TRBV13, with D tentatively TRBD2 (6 bases). The germline V gene encodes CDR1 PRHDT and CDR2 FYEKMQ (reference sequence). The CDR3 sequence is 13 residues long. Trimming stripped 4 bases from V and 2 bases from J, with 9 bases between. The CDR3 DNA sequence: TGTGCCAGCAGCTCTAGCGTTACCTACGAGCAGTACTTC. Translated, it gives CASSSSVTYEQYF.

There are many counts of this clonotype. V usage is TRBV29-1 and J usage is TRBJ2-2; a weak D match, TRBD1 (5 bases). Per the germline V gene, CDR1 is SQVTM and CDR2 is ANQGSEA. Trimming removed 5 bases at V and 7 bases at J, with 11 bases between. This CDR3 has 12 residues. The CDR3 DNA is TGCAGCGTTTTAGGGGATGTCGGGGAGCTGTTTTTT. Its protein is CSVLGDVGELFF.

Only a few counts were recorded for this clonotype. The V and J genes are TRBV19 and TRBJ1-1, with D perhaps TRBD1 (6 bases). Germline CDR1 reads LNHDA; CDR2 reads SQIVND (reference sequence). Trimming shortened V by 6 bases and J by 6 bases, and 14 bases separated the two germline ends. CDR3 length: 13 amino acids. The CDR3 DNA sequence: TGTGCCAGTAGGGGGACAAATAAACCTGAAGCTTTCTTT. Translation: CASRGTNKPEAFF.

V gene TRBV4-3 combines with J gene TRBJ2-7, with 9 bases matching TRBD2. The CDR3 loop spans 17 amino acids. Per the germline V gene, CDR1 is LGHNA and CDR2 is YSLEER. Trimming at V came to 0 bases and at J to 5 bases, leaving 11 bases not matched to a gene. The CDR3 DNA reads TGCGCCAGCAGCCAAGATGATGTGAGACTAGCGGTCCACGAGCAGTACTTC. This encodes CASSQDDVRLAVHEQYF.

As for this clonotype: One base away lies a much larger clone, so this may be a sequencing read error. The V gene is TRBV12-3 or TRBV12-4, the J gene TRBJ1-2; D ambiguous. CDR3 length equals 15 residues. V was cut by 0 bases and J by 5 bases, with 13 bases left in between. The CDR3 DNA reads TGTGCCAGCAGTTTAGCCATTCCCCAGATATATGGCTACACCTTC. Its protein product is CASSLAIPQIYGYTF.

In the case of this clonotype: This may arise from a read error, as a much more abundant clone is one base away. V and J are TRBV19 and TRBJ2-5; D tentatively fits TRBD1 or TRBD2 (5 bases each). Trimming took 1 base from V and 6 from J, leaving 18 bases between them. Germline assignment: CDR1 LNHDA and CDR2 SQIVND (reference sequence). The CDR3 extends over 16 amino acids. CDR3 nucleotides: TGTGCCAGTAGTATAGGGCTCGGGGCGCCGGGGAAGACCCAGTACTTC. It specifies CASSIGLGAPGKTQYF.

This clonotype was recorded at least ten times. The chain has TRBV19 and TRBJ1-5; 9 bases are shared with TRBD1. The ends lost 7 bases at V and 4 bases at J; junction bases unmatched: 11. CDR1 and CDR2 from the germline V gene are LNHDA and SQIVND (reference sequence). The CDR3 is made up of 16 amino acids. DNA for the CDR3: TGTGCCAGTACTTTAACCGGGACAGGGCTAAATCAGCCCCAGCATTTT. Translated: CASTLTGTGLNQPQHF.

This clonotype was found many times. This sequence joins TRBV29-1 and TRBJ2-3; D is possibly TRBD1 (6 bases). Trimming pared 1 base from V and 3 bases from J, leaving 11 bases between. Germline V gene data show CDR1 as SQVTM and CDR2 as ANQGSEA. CDR3 length: 14 residues. CDR3 residues: CSVEVGQGTDTQYF. CDR3 DNA sequence: TGCAGCGTTGAAGTGGGGCAGGGGACAGATACGCAGTATTTT.

This clonotype showed up just a few times. The chain employs TRBV20-1 and TRBJ2-2; D is unclear. Germline CDR1 DFQATT, CDR2 SNEGSKA (reference sequence). The V and J ends lost 0 bases and 4 bases respectively, with 3 bases between them. The CDR3 loop spans 12 amino acids. CDR3 region: CSARDGTGELFF. Written as DNA, the CDR3 is TGCAGTGCTAGAGATGGCACCGGGGAGCTGTTTTTT.

Ten or more counts support this clonotype. The chain couples TRBV7-9 to TRBJ2-7; D possibly matches TRBD1 or TRBD2 (5 bases each). The CDR3 runs 15 residues. V lost 4 bases and J lost 2, with 15 bases in between. Germline V gives CDR1 SEHNR, CDR2 FQNEAQ (reference sequence). This CDR3 is CASSSTRDGAYEQYF. The DNA for the CDR3 is TGTGCCAGCAGCTCCACCCGGGACGGGGCCTACGAGCAGTACTTC.

This clonotype appeared a few times. At one end the junction does not follow the germline gene, possibly because of a read error. The V gene is TRBV7-9, the J gene TRBJ2-7; D gene uncertain. The CDR3 extends over 14 amino acids. Germline values: CDR1 SEHNR, CDR2 FQNEAQ (reference sequence). The CDR3 nucleotides are TGTGCCAGCAGCCCGCGGACGGGCTCCTACGAGCGGTACTTC. Amino acids: CASSPRTGSYERYF.

This clonotype was seen repeatedly, ten times or more. The gene calls are TRBV6-5 and TRBJ2-7; D remains ambiguous. The CDR3 is 13 residues long. Trimming took 0 bases from V and 6 from J, leaving 9 bases between them. Germline V gene lookup returns CDR1 MNHEY and CDR2 SVGAGI. The CDR3 DNA reads TGTGCCAGCAGTTACTCGCCAGTACGCGAGCAGTACTTC. It encodes CASSYSPVREQYF.